The rows below give T cell receptor beta chains drawn from one sample of a study of CD8+CD57+ T cells in acquired aplastic anemia. TCRdb fed the reads into MiXCR, producing one record per CDR3 protein. Of 74,000 or so distinct CDR3 sequences in the sample, roughly half are singletons; the top ten hold roughly 8%. Material: sorted CD4+, CD8+, or CD8+CD57+ T cells (not recorded which) from PBMCs. Every receptor here comes from a human donor in good health, serving as a control. The CDR3 runs from the conserved cysteine through the conserved F or W. Each record gives: D gene, J gene, V gene, clone size, CDR3 protein, CDR3 DNA. D genes are given only for firm matches. Size values are once, few and many counts, or a class for expanded clones, and some rows have none.

.	TRBJ2-5	TRBV10-3	.	CAISGVNVQETQYF	TGTGCCATCAGTGGGGTAAACGTCCAAGAGACCCAGTACTTC
.	TRBJ2-1	TRBV4-1	many	CASSQDLGRGNEQFF	TGCGCCAGCAGCCAAGATCTAGGCCGCGGCAATGAGCAGTTCTTC
TRBD1	TRBJ2-3	TRBV29-1	.	CSVDNTRTGSTDTQYF	TGCAGCGTGGATAACACTAGGACAGGGAGCACAGATACGCAGTATTTT
TRBD2	TRBJ2-7	TRBV11-1	.	CASSFIGGLAGKAPPATDEQYF	TGTGCCAGCAGCTTCATAGGGGGACTAGCGGGGAAAGCCCCCCCGGCGACGGACGAGCAGTACTTC
.	TRBJ2-7	TRBV7-2	once	CASTSTPGYEQYF	TGTGCCAGCACCTCTACCCCAGGCTACGAGCAGTACTTC
TRBD2	TRBJ2-2	TRBV27	.	CASRPPGLANTGELFF	TGTGCCAGCAGACCGCCGGGACTAGCGAACACCGGGGAGCTGTTTTTT
TRBD2	TRBJ2-7	TRBV19	many	CASSIFSGTISEQYF	TGTGCCAGTAGTATCTTCTCCGGGACTATCTCCGAGCAGTACTTC
TRBD1	TRBJ1-2	TRBV4-1	many	CASSQLLDRGGYGYTF	TGCGCCAGCAGCCAACTTTTGGACAGGGGTGGCTATGGCTACACCTTC
.	TRBJ1-2	TRBV25-1	.	CASSENFLNYGYTF	TGTGCCAGCAGTGAAAATTTCCTCAACTATGGCTACACCTTC
.	TRBJ1-1	TRBV13	once	CASSLRQGWGTTEAFF	TGTGCCAGCAGCTTAAGACAAGGCTGGGGGACCACTGAAGCTTTCTTT
TRBD1	TRBJ1-6	TRBV7-9	.	CASSLGQGADSPLHF	TGTGCCAGCAGCTTAGGACAGGGGGCTGATTCACCCCTCCACTTT
TRBD1	TRBJ2-7	TRBV19	once	CASSSGTGGDEQYF	TGTGCCAGTAGTAGCGGGACAGGGGGCGACGAGCAGTACTTC
TRBD1	TRBJ1-1	TRBV2	.	CASWTGTTEAFF	TGTGCCAGTTGGACAGGGACCACTGAAGCTTTCTTT
.	TRBJ1-2	TRBV25-1	.	CASSDLLYGYTF	TGTGCCAGCAGTGACCTGTTATATGGCTACACCTTC
TRBD1	TRBJ1-6	TRBV10-1	.	CAIPRRTGSYNSPLHF	TGCGCCATCCCCCGGAGGACAGGGAGCTATAATTCACCCCTCCACTTT
.	TRBJ2-7	TRBV9	.	CASSVDEGAYEQYF	TGTGCCAGCAGCGTAGATGAAGGCGCCTACGAGCAGTACTTC
TRBD2	TRBJ2-3	TRBV7-1	many	CASSSGTSGSISTDTQYF	TGTGCCAGCAGCTCAGGGACTAGCGGGAGTATCTCCACAGATACGCAGTATTTT
.	TRBJ1-2	TRBV6-1	many	CASSEIRGQSQINYGYTF	TGTGCCAGCAGTGAAATTCGAGGACAAAGCCAAATTAACTATGGCTACACCTTC
.	TRBJ1-5	TRBV12-3/TRBV12-4	.	CASSPMAGANQPQHF	TGTGCCAGCAGTCCAATGGCAGGGGCCAATCAGCCCCAGCATTTT
.	TRBJ2-5	TRBV5-5	once	CASSLAGRALLGVAQYF	TGTGCCAGCAGCTTGGCCGGCAGGGCCCTCCTTGGGGTGGCCCAGTACTTC
.	TRBJ2-1	TRBV12-3/TRBV12-4	many	CASSSSPSRRYNEQFF	TGTGCCAGCAGTTCCTCACCAAGTAGGCGATACAATGAGCAGTTCTTC
.	TRBJ2-5	TRBV12-3/TRBV12-4	few	CASSFRGQETQYF	TGTGCCAGCAGTTTCCGAGGGCAAGAGACCCAGTACTTC
.	TRBJ1-5	TRBV5-1	.	CASSLGSGGGQPQHF	TGCGCCAGCAGCTTGGGGTCCGGGGGTGGTCAGCCCCAGCATTTT
TRBD2	TRBJ2-7	TRBV15	medium-sized	CATSKAGGSGEQYF	TGTGCCACCAGTAAAGCGGGAGGCTCGGGTGAGCAGTACTTC
.	TRBJ1-1	TRBV3-1	.	CASRAGTEAFF	TGTGCCAGCAGGGCAGGGACTGAAGCTTTCTTT
TRBD1	TRBJ2-7	TRBV30	many	CAWRRGSYEQYF	TGTGCCTGGCGCAGGGGGTCCTACGAGCAGTACTTC
TRBD2	TRBJ2-7	TRBV7-6	.	CASSLEASGGAVGGYEQYF	TGTGCCAGCAGCTTAGAGGCTAGCGGGGGGGCGGTCGGAGGCTACGAGCAGTACTTC
TRBD2	TRBJ2-5	TRBV24-1	once	CATSDWTSGKQETQYF	TGTGCCACCAGTGACTGGACTAGCGGGAAGCAAGAGACCCAGTACTTC
.	TRBJ2-7	TRBV29-1	once	CSVLRAYEQYF	TGCAGCGTGCTGCGCGCCTACGAGCAGTACTTC